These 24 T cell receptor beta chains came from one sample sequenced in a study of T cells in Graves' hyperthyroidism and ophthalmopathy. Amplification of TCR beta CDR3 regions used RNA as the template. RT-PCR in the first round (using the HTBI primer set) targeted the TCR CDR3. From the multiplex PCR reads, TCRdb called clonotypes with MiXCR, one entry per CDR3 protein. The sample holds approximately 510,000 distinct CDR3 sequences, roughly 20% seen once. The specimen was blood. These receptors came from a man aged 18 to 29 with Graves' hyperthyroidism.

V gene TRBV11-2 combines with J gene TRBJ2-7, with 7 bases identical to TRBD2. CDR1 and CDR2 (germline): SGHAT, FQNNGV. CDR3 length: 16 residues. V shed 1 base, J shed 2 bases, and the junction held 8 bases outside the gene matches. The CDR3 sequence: CASSLVVASGTYEQYF. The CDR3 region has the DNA TGTGCCAGCAGCTTAGTTGTGGCTAGCGGAACCTACGAGCAGTACTTC.

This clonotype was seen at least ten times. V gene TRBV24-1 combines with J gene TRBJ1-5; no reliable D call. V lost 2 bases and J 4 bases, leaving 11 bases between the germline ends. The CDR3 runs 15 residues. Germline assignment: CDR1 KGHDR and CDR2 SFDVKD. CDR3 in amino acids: CATSDSRKGNQPQHF. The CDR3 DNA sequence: TGTGCCACCAGTGATTCCCGAAAAGGTAATCAGCCCCAGCATTTT.

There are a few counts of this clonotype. CDR3 DNA: TGTGCCAGCCAGAGAGGTGGGGGGCTCAATCAGCCCCAGCATTTT. It translates to CASQRGGGLNQPQHF. This sequence joins TRBV11-2 and TRBJ1-5, with D possibly matching TRBD1 (6 bases). V dropped 8 bases and J dropped 3 bases, with 17 bases sitting between them. The germline V gene has CDR1 SGHAT and CDR2 FQNNGV. This CDR3 is built from 15 residues.

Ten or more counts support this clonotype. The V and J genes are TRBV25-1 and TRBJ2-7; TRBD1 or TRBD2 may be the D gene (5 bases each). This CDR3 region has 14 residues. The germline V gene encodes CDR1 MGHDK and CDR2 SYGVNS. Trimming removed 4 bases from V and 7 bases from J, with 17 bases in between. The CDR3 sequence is CASSGNGATREQYF. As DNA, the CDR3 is TGTGCCAGCAGTGGAAACGGGGCCACTAGGGAGCAGTACTTC.

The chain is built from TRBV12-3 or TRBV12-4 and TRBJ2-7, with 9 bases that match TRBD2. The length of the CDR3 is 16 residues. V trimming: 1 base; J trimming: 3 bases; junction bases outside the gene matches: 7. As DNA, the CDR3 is TGTGCCAGCAGTTTAGGCCTCCCTAGCGGGGACTACGAGCAGTACTTC. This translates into CASSLGLPSGDYEQYF.

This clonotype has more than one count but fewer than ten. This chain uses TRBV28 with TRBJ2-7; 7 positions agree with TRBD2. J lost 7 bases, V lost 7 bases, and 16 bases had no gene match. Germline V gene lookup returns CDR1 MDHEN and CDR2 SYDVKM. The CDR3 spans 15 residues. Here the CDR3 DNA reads TGTGCCAGCAACGTTAGAGGACTAGTTCCCGGGGAGCAGTACTTC. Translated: CASNVRGLVPGEQYF.

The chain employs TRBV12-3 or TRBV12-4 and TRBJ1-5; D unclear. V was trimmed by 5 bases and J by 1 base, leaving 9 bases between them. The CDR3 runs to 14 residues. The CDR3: CASSPHPSNQPQHF. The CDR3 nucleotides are TGTGCCAGCAGTCCCCATCCAAGCAATCAGCCCCAGCATTTT.

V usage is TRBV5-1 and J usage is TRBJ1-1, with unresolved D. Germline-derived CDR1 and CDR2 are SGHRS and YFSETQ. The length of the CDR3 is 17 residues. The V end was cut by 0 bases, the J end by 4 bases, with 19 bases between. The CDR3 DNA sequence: TGCGCCAGCAGCTTGGAGATCCGGGGAGAGAGGGCCACTGAAGCTTTCTTT. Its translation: CASSLEIRGERATEAFF.

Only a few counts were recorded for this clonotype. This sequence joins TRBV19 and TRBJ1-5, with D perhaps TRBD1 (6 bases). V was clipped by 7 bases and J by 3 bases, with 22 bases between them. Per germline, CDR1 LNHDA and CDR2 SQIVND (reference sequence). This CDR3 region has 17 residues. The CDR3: CASNGNLPRDTNQPQHF. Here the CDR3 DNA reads TGTGCCAGTAATGGCAACTTACCACGGGACACCAATCAGCCCCAGCATTTT.

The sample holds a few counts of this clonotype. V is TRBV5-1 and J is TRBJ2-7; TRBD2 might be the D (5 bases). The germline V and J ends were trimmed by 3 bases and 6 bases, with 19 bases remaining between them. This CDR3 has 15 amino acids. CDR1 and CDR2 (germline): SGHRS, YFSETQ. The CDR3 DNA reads TGCGCCAGCAGCTGGGGAGAACCCGGCGGATCCGAGCAGTACTTC. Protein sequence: CASSWGEPGGSEQYF.

DNA of the CDR3: TGTGCCAGCAGCCAAGATTGGGGGCACTATGGCTACACCTTC. Translating gives CASSQDWGHYGYTF. The genes are TRBV3-1 and TRBJ1-2; a weak D match, TRBD1 (6 bases). Germline CDR1 reads LGHDT; CDR2 reads YNNKEL (reference sequence). The CDR3 contains 14 residues. Trimming stripped 0 bases from V and 3 bases from J, with 8 bases between.

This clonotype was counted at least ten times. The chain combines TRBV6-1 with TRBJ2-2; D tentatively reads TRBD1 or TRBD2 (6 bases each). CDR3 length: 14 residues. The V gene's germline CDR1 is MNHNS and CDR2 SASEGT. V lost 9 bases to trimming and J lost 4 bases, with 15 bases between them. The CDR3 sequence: CASRDSGATGELFF. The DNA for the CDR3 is TGTGCCAGTCGGGACTCAGGGGCCACCGGGGAGCTGTTTTTT.

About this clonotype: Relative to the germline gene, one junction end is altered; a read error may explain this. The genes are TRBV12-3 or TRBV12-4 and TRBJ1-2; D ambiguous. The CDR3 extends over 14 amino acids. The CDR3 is CASSFDISDYGYTF. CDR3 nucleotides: TGTGCCAGCAGTTTTGACATATCCGACTATGGTTACACCTTC.

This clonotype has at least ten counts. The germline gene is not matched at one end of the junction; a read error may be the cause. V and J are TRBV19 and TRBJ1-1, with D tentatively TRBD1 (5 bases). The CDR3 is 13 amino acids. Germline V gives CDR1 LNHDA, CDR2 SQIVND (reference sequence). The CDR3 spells CASRIGEITEAFF. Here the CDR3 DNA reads TGTGCCAGTAGGATAGGGGAGATCACTGAAGCTTTCTTT.

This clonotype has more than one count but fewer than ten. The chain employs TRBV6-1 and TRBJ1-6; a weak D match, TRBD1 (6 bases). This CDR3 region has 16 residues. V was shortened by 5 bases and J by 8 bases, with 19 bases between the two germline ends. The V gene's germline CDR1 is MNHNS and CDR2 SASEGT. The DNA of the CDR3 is TGTGCCAGCAGTACAATCCTCGACAGGACTTATTCACCCCTCCACTTT. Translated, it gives CASSTILDRTYSPLHF.

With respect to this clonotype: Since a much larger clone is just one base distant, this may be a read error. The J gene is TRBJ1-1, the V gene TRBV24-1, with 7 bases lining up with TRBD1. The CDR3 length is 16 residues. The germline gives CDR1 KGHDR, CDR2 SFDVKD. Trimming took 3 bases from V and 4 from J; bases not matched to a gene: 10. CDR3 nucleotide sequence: TGTGCCACCAGTGATGGTAGCCGGACAGGACCCACTGAAGCTTTCTTT. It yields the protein CATSDGSRTGPTEAFF.

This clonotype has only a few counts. The CDR3 is CASSSNRDGAKNIQYF. CDR3 sequence (DNA): TGTGCCAGCAGTTCCAACAGGGACGGAGCCAAAAACATTCAGTACTTC. V and J are TRBV12-3 or TRBV12-4 and TRBJ2-4; possibly TRBD1 for D (6 bases). V was cut by 4 bases and J by 0 bases, with 13 bases left in between. The CDR3 is 16 residues long.

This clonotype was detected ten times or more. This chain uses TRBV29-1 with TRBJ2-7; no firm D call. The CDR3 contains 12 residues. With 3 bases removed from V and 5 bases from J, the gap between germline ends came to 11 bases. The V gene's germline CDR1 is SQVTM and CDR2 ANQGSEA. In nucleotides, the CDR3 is TGCAGCGTTGACGGTGGTCCGGACGAGCAGTACTTC. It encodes CSVDGGPDEQYF.

CDR3 sequence reads: CASSIATRTGPNQPQHF. The DNA of the CDR3 is TGTGCCAGTAGTATAGCCACCCGGACAGGCCCCAATCAGCCCCAGCATTTT. The chain joins TRBV19 to TRBJ1-5; 7 bases agree with TRBD1. The CDR3 is 17 residues long. V dropped 1 base and J dropped 3; count of bases not matched to a gene: 9. CDR1 is LNHDA and CDR2 is SQIVND in the germline V gene (reference sequence).

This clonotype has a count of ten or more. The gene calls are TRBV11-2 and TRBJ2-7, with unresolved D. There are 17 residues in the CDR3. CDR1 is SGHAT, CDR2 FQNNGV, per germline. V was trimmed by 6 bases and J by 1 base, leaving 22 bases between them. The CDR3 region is CASRPLNYRPGSYEQYF. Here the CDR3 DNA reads TGTGCCAGCAGACCCTTAAATTACCGTCCCGGTTCCTACGAGCAGTACTTC.

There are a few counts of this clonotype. For the CDR3, the DNA is TGTGCCAGCAGTTACGGGGCCAGGGAAGAGACCCAGTACTTC. It is translated as CASSYGAREETQYF. V and J are TRBV6-5 and TRBJ2-5; D might be TRBD1 (5 bases). The germline CDR1 and CDR2 sequences are MNHEY and SVGAGI. There are 14 residues in the CDR3. V shed 2 bases and J shed 3 bases, with 10 bases lying between them.

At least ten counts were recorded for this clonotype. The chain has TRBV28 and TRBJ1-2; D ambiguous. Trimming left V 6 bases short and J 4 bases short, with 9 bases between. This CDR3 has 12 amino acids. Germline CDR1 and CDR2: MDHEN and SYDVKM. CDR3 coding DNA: TGTGCCAGCAGACGCCAGACCTATGGCTACACCTTC. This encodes CASRRQTYGYTF.

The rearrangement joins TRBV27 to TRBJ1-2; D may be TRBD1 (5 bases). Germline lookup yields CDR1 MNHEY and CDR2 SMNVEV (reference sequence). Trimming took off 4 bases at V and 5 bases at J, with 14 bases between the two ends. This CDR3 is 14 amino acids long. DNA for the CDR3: TGTGCCAGCAGTTCATTCTCAGGGCGATATGGCTACACCTTC. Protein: CASSSFSGRYGYTF.

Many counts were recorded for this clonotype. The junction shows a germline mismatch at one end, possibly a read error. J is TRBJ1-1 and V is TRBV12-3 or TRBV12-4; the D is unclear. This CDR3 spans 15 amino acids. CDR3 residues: CTSSPAARPNTEAFF. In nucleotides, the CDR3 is TGTACCAGCAGTCCGGCCGCACGACCGAACACTGAAGCTTTCTTT.